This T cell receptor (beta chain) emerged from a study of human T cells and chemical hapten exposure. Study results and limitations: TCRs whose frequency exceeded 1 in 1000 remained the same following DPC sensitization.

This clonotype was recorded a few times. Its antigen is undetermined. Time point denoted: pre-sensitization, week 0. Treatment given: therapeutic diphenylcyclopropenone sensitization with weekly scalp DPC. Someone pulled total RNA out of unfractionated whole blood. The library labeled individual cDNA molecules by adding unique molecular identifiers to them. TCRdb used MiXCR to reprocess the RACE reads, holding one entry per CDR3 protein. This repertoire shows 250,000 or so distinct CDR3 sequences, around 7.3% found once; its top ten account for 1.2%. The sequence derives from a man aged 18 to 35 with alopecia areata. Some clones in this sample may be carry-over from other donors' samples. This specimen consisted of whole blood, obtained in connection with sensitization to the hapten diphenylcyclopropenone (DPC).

The CDR3 DNA reads as TGCGCCACGGCGGGGGGACCGGCTAATCAGCCCCAGCATTTT. Translated, it gives CATAGGPANQPQHF. V gene TRBV10-2 combines with J gene TRBJ1-5, with a possible D match to TRBD1 (5 bases). CDR3 length: 14 residues. The germline V gene encodes CDR1 WSHSY and CDR2 SAAADI. The V gene lost 10 bases and the J gene lost 4 bases, with 17 bases spanning the gap.